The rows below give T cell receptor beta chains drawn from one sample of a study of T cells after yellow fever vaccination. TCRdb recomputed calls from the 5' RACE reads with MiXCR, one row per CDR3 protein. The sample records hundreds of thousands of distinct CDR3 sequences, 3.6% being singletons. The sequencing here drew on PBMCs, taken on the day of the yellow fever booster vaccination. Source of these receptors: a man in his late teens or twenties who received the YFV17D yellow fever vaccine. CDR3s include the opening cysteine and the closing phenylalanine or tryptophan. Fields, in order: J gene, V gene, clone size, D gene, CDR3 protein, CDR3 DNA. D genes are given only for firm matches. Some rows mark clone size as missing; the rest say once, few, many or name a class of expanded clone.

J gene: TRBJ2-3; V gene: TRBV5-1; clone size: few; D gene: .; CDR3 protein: CASSSYWGSSTDTQYF; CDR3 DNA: TGCGCCAGCAGCAGTTACTGGGGGTCTAGCACAGATACGCAGTATTTT
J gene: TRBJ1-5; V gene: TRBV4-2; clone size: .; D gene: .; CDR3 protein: CASSQEDTNQPQHF; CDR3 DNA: TGTGCCAGCAGCCAAGAGGACACTAATCAGCCCCAGCATTTT
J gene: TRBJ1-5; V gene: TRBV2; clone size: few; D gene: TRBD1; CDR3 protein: CASRGRTGSQPQHF; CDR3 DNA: TGTGCCAGCAGGGGGAGGACAGGGTCTCAGCCCCAGCATTTT
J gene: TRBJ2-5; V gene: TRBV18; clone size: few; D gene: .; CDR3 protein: CASSPPLGETQYF; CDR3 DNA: TGTGCCAGCTCACCCCCCCTGGGGGAGACCCAGTACTTC
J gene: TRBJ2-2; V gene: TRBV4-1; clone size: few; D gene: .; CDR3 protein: CASSQVVVLTGELFF; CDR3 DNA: TGCGCCAGCAGCCAAGTAGTGGTTCTTACCGGGGAGCTGTTTTTT
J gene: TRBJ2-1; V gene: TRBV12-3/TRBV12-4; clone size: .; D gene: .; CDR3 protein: CASTTGPSGQFF; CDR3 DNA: TGTGCCAGCACTACTGGGCCAAGTGGGCAGTTCTTC
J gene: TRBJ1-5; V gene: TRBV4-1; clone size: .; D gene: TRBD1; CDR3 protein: CASSQPRPQGGWLNQPQHF; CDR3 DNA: TGCGCCAGCAGCCAACCCCGACCCCAGGGGGGGTGGTTAAATCAGCCCCAGCATTTT
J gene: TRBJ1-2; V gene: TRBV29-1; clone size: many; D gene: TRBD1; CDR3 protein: CSVPRDSRLTNYGYTF; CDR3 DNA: TGCAGCGTCCCACGGGACAGCCGACTAACTAACTATGGCTACACCTTC
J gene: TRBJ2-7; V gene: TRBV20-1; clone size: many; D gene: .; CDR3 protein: CSARDLTHEQYF; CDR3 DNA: TGCAGTGCTAGAGATCTGACCCACGAGCAGTACTTC
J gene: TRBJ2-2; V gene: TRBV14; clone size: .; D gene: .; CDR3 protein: CASSQTGAKSGELFF; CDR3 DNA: TGTGCCAGCAGCCAAACGGGGGCGAAGTCCGGGGAGCTGTTTTTT
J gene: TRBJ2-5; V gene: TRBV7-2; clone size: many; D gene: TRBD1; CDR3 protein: CASSLRGQTQYF; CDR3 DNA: TGTGCCAGCAGCCTCAGGGGGCAGACCCAGTACTTC